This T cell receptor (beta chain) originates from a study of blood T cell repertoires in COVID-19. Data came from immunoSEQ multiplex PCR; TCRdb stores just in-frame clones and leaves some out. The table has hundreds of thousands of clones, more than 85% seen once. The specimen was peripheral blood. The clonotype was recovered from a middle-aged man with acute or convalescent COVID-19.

The chain's CDR3 is CATSRGSYEQYF. CDR3 DNA sequence: TGTGCCACCAGCAGAGGTAGCTACGAGCAGTACTTC. J is TRBJ2-7 and V is TRBV15; D gene uncertain. Deletions cut 1 base from V and 3 bases from J, with 4 bases between. Looked up from germline, CDR1 is LNHNV and CDR2 is YYDKDF (reference sequence). There are 12 residues in the CDR3.